The entry below gives a single TCR beta chain sequence along with its context. The sample originates from a study of blood T cell repertoires in COVID-19. In the study overall: T cells, B-cell-depleted T cells, or PBMCs supplied cDNA or gDNA.

Germline-derived CDR1 and CDR2 are MNHEY and SVGAGI. J gave up 15 bases and V 0 bases, and 9 bases lay outside the gene matches. This CDR3 has 14 residues. Original handling: Researchers report that nucleated cell counts were estimated from reference gene primer amplification. Assay: immunoSEQ multiplex PCR; the TCRdb copy retains only in-frame clones and omits some. The DNA was the basis for D and trimming; V, J and clone size are from that table. The sample has about 92,000 clones; 80% are singletons. The TCR sequence derives from a woman aged 65 to 85 with acute or convalescent COVID-19. The V gene is TRBV6-5, the J gene TRBJ2-1, with TRBD1 matching 9 bases. The sequencing sample was made of peripheral blood. DNA of the CDR3: TGTGCCAGCAGTTACTCTAGTGGACAGGGGTTTCTGTTCTTC. Protein sequence: CASSYSSGQGFLFF.